What follows describes a single T cell receptor (beta chain). In the original processing: Scientists estimated how many nucleated cells there were by amplifying reference gene primers. Produced via immunoSEQ multiplex PCR; TCRdb's table is partial and in-frame only. V, J and clone size reflect that table, while D and trimming were determined from the DNA. The sample records over 350,000 clones, around nine tenths being singletons. V dropped 8 bases and J dropped 6 bases, with 25 bases sitting between them. Germline lookup yields CDR1 MDHEN and CDR2 SYDVKM. The CDR3 runs 16 residues. The data were taken from a study of blood T cell repertoires in COVID-19. Study-wide context: Sites in the United States, Italy and Spain provided acute and convalescent COVID-19 samples. T cells, B-cell-depleted T cells, or PBMCs supplied cDNA or gDNA.

Those who participated ranged in age from roughly 18 to 100 years and resided in around 22 US areas. This chain joins TRBV28 and TRBJ1-1; D gene unclear. Sequencing was done on a sample of PBMCs or T cells enriched from blood (not recorded which). The TCR comes from a woman aged 45-65 years who had recovered from COVID-19. The CDR3 nucleotides read TGTGCCAGCGGAGACCTCGTGGGTGTGAGGTTCTCTGAAGCTTTCTTT. This sequence encodes CASGDLVGVRFSEAFF.